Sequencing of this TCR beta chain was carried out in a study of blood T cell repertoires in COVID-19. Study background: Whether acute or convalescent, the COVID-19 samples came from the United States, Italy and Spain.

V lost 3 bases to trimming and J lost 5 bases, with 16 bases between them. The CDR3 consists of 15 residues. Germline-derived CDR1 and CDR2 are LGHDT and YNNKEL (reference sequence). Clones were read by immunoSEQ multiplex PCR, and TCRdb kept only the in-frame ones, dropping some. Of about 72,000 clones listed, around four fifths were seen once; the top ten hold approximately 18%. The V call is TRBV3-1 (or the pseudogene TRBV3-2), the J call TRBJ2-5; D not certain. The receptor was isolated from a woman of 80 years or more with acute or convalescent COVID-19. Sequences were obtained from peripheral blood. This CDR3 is CASSHLRGAAETQYF. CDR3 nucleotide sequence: TGTGCCAGCAGCCACCTCCGTGGAGCCGCGGAGACCCAGTACTTC.